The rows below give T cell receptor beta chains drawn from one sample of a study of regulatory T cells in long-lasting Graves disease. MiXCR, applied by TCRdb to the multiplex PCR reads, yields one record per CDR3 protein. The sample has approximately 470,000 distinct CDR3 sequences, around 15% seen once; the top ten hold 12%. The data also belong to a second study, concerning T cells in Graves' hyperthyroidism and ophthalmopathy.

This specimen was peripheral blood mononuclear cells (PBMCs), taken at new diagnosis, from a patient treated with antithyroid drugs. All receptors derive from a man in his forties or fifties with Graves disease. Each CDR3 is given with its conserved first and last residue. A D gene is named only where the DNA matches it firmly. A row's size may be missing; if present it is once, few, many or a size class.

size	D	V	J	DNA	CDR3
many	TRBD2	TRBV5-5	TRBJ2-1	TGTGCCAGCAGCTCACTAGCGGGCGCGGGTGAGCAGTTCTTC	CASSSLAGAGEQFF
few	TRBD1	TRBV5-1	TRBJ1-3	TGCGCCAGCAGCTTCGGACAGGGGGCCTCCTACTCTGGAAACACCATATATTTT	CASSFGQGASYSGNTIYF
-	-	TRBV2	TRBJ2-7	TGTGCCAGCAGTGGGTTCGAGCAGTACTTC	CASSGFEQYF
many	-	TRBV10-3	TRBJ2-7	TGTGCCATCAAGGCGTATGGCTCCTACGAGCAGTACTTC	CAIKAYGSYEQYF
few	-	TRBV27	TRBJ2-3	TGTGCCAGCAGTTCATCCAGGGGAACTAGCACAGATACGCAGTATTTT	CASSSSRGTSTDTQYF
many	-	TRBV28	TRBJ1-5	TGTGCCAGCAGTCTCCATCCCGGGACCACACCTCAGCCCCAGCATTTT	CASSLHPGTTPQPQHF
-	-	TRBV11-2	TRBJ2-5	TGTGCCAGCAGCTCACAGGTCCAAGAGACCCAGTACTTC	CASSSQVQETQYF
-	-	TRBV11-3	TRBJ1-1	TGTGCCAACAGCACGGACGGGGGTTACACTGAAGCTTTCTTT	CANSTDGGYTEAFF
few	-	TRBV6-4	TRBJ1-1	TGTGCCAGCAGTTACGACGGCCCCCGGGCTTTCTTT	CASSYDGPRAFF
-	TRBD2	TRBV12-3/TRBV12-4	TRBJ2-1	TGTGCCAGCAGGACCGGGACTAGCGGGAGGGCCTACTACAATGAGCAGTTCTTC	CASRTGTSGRAYYNEQFF
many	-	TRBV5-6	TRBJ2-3	TGTGCCAGCAGAAAGAGAGTAACAGATACGCAGTATTTT	CASRKRVTDTQYF
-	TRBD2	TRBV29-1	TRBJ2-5	TGCAGCGTTGATAGCGGGAGTAGAGAGACCCAGTACTTC	CSVDSGSRETQYF
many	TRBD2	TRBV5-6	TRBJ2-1	TGTGCCAGCAGCACCACTTGGGAGGGTTACAATGAGCAGTTCTTC	CASSTTWEGYNEQFF
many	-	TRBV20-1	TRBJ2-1	TGCAGTGCTAGACAGCCGGACGTCCGTGAGCAGTTCTTC	CSARQPDVREQFF
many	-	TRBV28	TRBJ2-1	TGTGCCAGCAGTTTATTTGGTAGTGAGCAGTTCTTC	CASSLFGSEQFF
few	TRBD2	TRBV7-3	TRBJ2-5	TGTGCCAGCAGCTTAGGGGGGGGGGGGTCGGAGACCCAGTACTTC	CASSLGGGGSETQYF
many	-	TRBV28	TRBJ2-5	TGTGCCAGCAGTTTGGTGGCAGGGCTGGAGACCCAGTACTTC	CASSLVAGLETQYF
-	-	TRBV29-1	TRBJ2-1	TGCAGCGGCCTTAGAGGGGGGCGGGTTTACGATGAGCAGTTCTTC	CSGLRGGRVYDEQFF
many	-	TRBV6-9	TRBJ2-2	TGTGCCAGCAGTTATGATGCGGGGGAGCTGTTTTTT	CASSYDAGELFF
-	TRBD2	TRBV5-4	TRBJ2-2	TGTGCCAGCAGTTATCGAAGGACTAGCAGCACCGGGGAGCTGTTTTTT	CASSYRRTSSTGELFF
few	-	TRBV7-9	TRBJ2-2	TGTGCCAGCAGCTTAGACTTCCACACCGGGGAGCTGTTTTTT	CASSLDFHTGELFF
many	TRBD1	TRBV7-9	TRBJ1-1	TGTGCCAGCAGCCGGCAAAATAAGGGCAGGGGGTACACTGAAGCTTTCTTT	CASSRQNKGRGYTEAFF
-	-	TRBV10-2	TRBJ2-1	TGCGCCAGCAGTGAGTTGGGTAGCTCAAGTGAGCAGTTCTTC	CASSELGSSSEQFF
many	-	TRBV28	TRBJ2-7	TGTGCCAGCAGATTCCGCCAGGGGCCCTACGAGCAGTACTTC	CASRFRQGPYEQYF
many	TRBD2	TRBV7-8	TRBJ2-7	TGTGCCAGCAGCTTTGGGGAGCGGGGGAGCTCCTACGAGCAGTACTTC	CASSFGERGSSYEQYF
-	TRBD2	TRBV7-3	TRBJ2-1	TGTGCCAGCAGCTTACCAGGACTAGCGGGAGGAAACAACAATGAGCAGTTCTTC	CASSLPGLAGGNNNEQFF
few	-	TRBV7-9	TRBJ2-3	TGTGCCAGCAGCTTAAGCTGGGGGACCACTAGCACAGATACGCAGTATTTT	CASSLSWGTTSTDTQYF
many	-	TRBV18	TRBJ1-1	TGTGCCAGCTCACCTATGCAGGGAGCGGCTGAAGCTTTCTTT	CASSPMQGAAEAFF
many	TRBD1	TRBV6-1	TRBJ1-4	TGTGCCACCTACGACTACAGGGGAGGCGAAAAACTGTTTTTT	CATYDYRGGEKLFF
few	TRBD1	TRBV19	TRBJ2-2	TGTGCCACCTCCGGGACAGGGCTTCCCGGGGAGCTGTTTTTT	CATSGTGLPGELFF
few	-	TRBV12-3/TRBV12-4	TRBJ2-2	TGTGCCAGCAGTTTCCGGGGGGCGCCCGGGGAGCTGTTTTTT	CASSFRGAPGELFF
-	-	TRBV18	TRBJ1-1	TGTGCCAGCTCACGCTTACAGGGGAACACTGAAGCTTTCTTT	CASSRLQGNTEAFF
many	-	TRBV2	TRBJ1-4	TGTGCCAGCAGCCGCAGCGCTAATGAAAAACTGTTTTTT	CASSRSANEKLFF
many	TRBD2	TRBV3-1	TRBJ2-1	TGTGCCAGCTCCCGAGCCGGGGGGTCCTACAATGAGCAGTTCTTC	CASSRAGGSYNEQFF
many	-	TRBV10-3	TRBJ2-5	TGTGCCAGCTCACAGGGAAGACAATCACAAGAGACCCAGTACTTC	CASSQGRQSQETQYF
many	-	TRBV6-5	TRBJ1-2	TGTGCCAGCAGTTCCCTACCTAACTATGGCTACACCTTC	CASSSLPNYGYTF
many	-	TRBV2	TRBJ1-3	TGTGCCAGCAACGAGGAGGCAGGGACTGGAAACACCATATATTTT	CASNEEAGTGNTIYF
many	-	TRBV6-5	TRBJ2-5	TGTGCCAGCAGTTATGGCAGCCGCTTGCAAGAGACCCAGTACTTC	CASSYGSRLQETQYF
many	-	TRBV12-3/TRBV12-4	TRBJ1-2	TGTGCCAGCAGTTTACGGACAGCCCAGCGGGGCTACACCTTC	CASSLRTAQRGYTF
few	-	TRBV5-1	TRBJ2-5	TGCGCCAGCAGCTCTGGACTCATCCAAGAGACCCAGTACTTC	CASSSGLIQETQYF
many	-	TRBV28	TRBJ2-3	TGTGCCAGCAGTTTAGGGGGGAGCCACACAGATACGCAGTATTTT	CASSLGGSHTDTQYF
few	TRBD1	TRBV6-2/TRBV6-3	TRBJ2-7	TGTGCCAGCAGTTACTCAGAGGGGGACAGTCCGTACGAGCAGTACTTC	CASSYSEGDSPYEQYF
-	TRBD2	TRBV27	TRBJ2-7	TGTGCCAGCAGTTTATTCGGAACTAGCGGGAGCATAACTTACGAGCAGTACTTC	CASSLFGTSGSITYEQYF
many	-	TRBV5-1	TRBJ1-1	TGCGCCAGCAGCCCTGGGGAGCTGAACACTGAAGCTTTCTTT	CASSPGELNTEAFF
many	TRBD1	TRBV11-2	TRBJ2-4	TGTGCCAGCAGTCGACAGGGGGCGATATTGGAAAACATTCAGTACTTC	CASSRQGAILENIQYF
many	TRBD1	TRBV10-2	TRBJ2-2	TGCGCCAGCAGCGGGACAGGATTGACCGGGGAGCTGTTTTTT	CASSGTGLTGELFF
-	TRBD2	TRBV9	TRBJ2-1	TGTGCCAGCAGCGTAGCCCCTAGCGGGACGGGAGGGTACAATGAGCAGTTCTTC	CASSVAPSGTGGYNEQFF
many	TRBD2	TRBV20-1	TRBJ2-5	TGCAGTGCTAGAGATTCGGGGGGGGAAGAGACCCAGTACTTC	CSARDSGGEETQYF
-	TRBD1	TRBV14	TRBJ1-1	TGTGCCAGCAGCCAGCGAATCGGACAGGGAAAGACTGAAGCTTTCTTT	CASSQRIGQGKTEAFF
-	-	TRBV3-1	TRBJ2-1	TGTGCCAGCAGCCTCCACTCCCGGCTAGGGCAGTTCTTC	CASSLHSRLGQFF
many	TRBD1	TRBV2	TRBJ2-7	TGTGCCAGCAGCTCCACACCCCGTGTCGAGACAGGGTATGAGCGGTACTTC	CASSSTPRVETGYERYF
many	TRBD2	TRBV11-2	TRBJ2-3	TGTGCCAGCAGCCCCCAGGGACTAGCGGCAGATACGCAGTATTTT	CASSPQGLAADTQYF
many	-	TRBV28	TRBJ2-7	TGTGCCAGCAGTTGGGGCAGAGACTACGAGCAGTACTTC	CASSWGRDYEQYF
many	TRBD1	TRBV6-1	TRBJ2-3	TGTGCCAGCAGCAACAGGGGAGGCACAGATACGCAGTATTTT	CASSNRGGTDTQYF